This is a list of T cell receptor beta chains from one sample in a study of blood T cell repertoires in COVID-19. Produced via immunoSEQ multiplex PCR; TCRdb's table is partial and in-frame only. This sample has about 240,000 clones; about 80% occur once, and the top ten carry about 1.9%. Sequencing input: peripheral blood. All receptors come from a man aged 30 to 39 who had recovered from COVID-19. Both conserved end residues are trimmed from each CDR3.

V	J	CDR3
TRBV7-8	TRBJ2-7	ASSLGGRAGEQY
TRBV18	TRBJ1-1	ASSPPGTVLAF
TRBV24-1	TRBJ1-1	ATSKPGNTEAF
TRBV5-6	TRBJ1-4	ASSLRSFYGEKLF
TRBV9	TRBJ1-5	ASSEGLWDQPQH
TRBV5-1	TRBJ1-3	ASSLVGPGYGNTIY
TRBV6-6	TRBJ2-3	ASSPGLAGGFGTDTQY
TRBV27	TRBJ1-2	ASSATGAGDYGYT
TRBV5-1	TRBJ1-2	ASSRIGTDLWYT
TRBV2	TRBJ2-3	ASSRQGGADTQY
TRBV7-6	TRBJ1-6	ASHSGLYNSPLH
TRBV19	TRBJ1-5	ASTKYGNQPQH
TRBV6-5	TRBJ1-1	ASIRGQGGTEAF
TRBV19	TRBJ1-1	ASSINWRLNTEAF
TRBV5-5	TRBJ2-4	ASTAAGTEPNIQY
TRBV7-9	TRBJ1-5	ASSFQASSGQPQH
TRBV2	TRBJ1-1	ASKQGRGRNTEAF
TRBV6-5	TRBJ2-3	AGDSGGALTDTQY
TRBV29-1	TRBJ2-2	SAAESNTGELF
TRBV19	TRBJ2-4	ASSSAKNIQY
TRBV7-9	TRBJ1-4	ASSLNRFLNEKLF
TRBV11-2	TRBJ2-5	ASSLVSEQETQY
TRBV27	TRBJ2-1	ASRSGEREQF
TRBV20-1	TRBJ1-3	SASRGIPGNTIY
TRBV28	TRBJ1-3	ASSLPRGIAGNTIY
TRBV6-5	TRBJ1-5	ATRQYTSNQPQH
TRBV4-1	TRBJ2-3	ASSLSPQRGGPVDTQY
TRBV27	TRBJ2-2	ASSSRLPGELF
TRBV24-1	TRBJ1-2	ATSDPGLRGYT
TRBV6-5	TRBJ1-1	ASSYYGGLNTEAF
TRBV12-5	TRBJ2-5	ASGLNRGTQY
TRBV5-8	TRBJ1-1	ASSPRGRDWTEAF
TRBV5-5	TRBJ2-2	ASSWKRGPNTGELF
TRBV6-5	TRBJ2-5	ASTTGATQETQY
TRBV13	TRBJ1-3	ASSFTGSGNTIY
TRBV28	TRBJ2-5	ASSLASGGQETQY
TRBV5-4	TRBJ1-4	ASSSKTGKVNEKLF